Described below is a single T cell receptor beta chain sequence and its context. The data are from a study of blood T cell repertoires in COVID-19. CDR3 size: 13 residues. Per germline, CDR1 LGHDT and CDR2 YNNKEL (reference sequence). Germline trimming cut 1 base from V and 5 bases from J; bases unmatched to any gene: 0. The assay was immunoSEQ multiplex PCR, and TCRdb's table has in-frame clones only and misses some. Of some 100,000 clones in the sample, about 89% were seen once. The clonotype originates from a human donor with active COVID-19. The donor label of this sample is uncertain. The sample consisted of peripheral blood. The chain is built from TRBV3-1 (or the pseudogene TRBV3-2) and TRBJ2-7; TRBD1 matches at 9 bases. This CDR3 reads CASSQGDRDEQYF. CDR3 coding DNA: TGTGCCAGCAGCCAAGGGGACAGGGACGAGCAGTACTTC.